Presented here are 29 T cell receptor beta chains from one specimen sequenced in a study of OX40 agonist ivuxolimab in advanced cancers. Measured with immunoSEQ multiplex PCR; TCRdb has only the in-frame clones, and not every one. The sample records about 68,000 clones, about 90% being singletons. Material: CD4+ or CD8+ T cells sorted from blood, obtained in a trial of the OX40 agonist ivuxolimab. The receptors were gathered from an adult with an advanced solid tumor such as melanoma, head and neck, liver or kidney cancer.

V is TRBV29-1 and J is TRBJ2-3; tentative D call: TRBD2 (6 bases). Trimming cost V 6 bases and J 2 bases, with 9 bases left between them. The CDR3 is made up of 12 amino acids. CDR1 and CDR2 from the germline V gene are SQVTM and ANQGSEA. The CDR3 sequence: CSVTRDTDTQYF. In DNA form, the CDR3 reads TGCAGCGTGACGCGGGACACAGATACGCAGTATTTT.

This rearrangement joins TRBV14 to TRBJ2-5; D remains unclear. V was trimmed by 1 base and J by 5 bases, leaving 14 bases between them. Germline loops: CDR1 SGHDN, CDR2 FVKESK. The CDR3 is 15 residues long. The CDR3 loop is CASSQGTEWSETQYF. Here the CDR3 DNA reads TGTGCCAGCAGCCAAGGGACGGAGTGGTCGGAGACCCAGTACTTC. Variable domain in full (rest from reference TRBV14 and TRBJ2-5): EAGVTQFPSHSVIEKGQTVTLRCDPISGHDNLYWYRRVMGKEIKFLLHFVKESKQDESGMPNNRFLAERTGGTYSTLKVQPAELEDSGVYFCASSQGTEWSETQYFGPGTRLLVL.

This clone occurred a few times. V usage is TRBV5-1 and J usage is TRBJ1-6, with a possible D match to TRBD1 (6 bases). The germline gives CDR1 SGHRS, CDR2 YFSETQ. V lost 4 bases, J lost 9 bases, and 17 bases lay in between. The CDR3 loop spans 15 amino acids. The CDR3 sequence is CASSPRDTSSSPLHF. The CDR3 DNA reads as TGCGCCAGCAGCCCCCGGGACACCTCCTCTTCACCCCTCCACTTT.

The chain links TRBV18 to TRBJ1-1; tentatively, D is TRBD1 (6 bases). The V gene lost 6 bases and the J gene lost 3 bases, with 11 bases spanning the gap. In germline, CDR1 is KGHSH, CDR2 LQKENI. The CDR3 totals 13 residues. CDR3 DNA sequence: TGTGCCAGCTCTCCGGGACAAGACACTGAAGCTTTCTTT. Amino acid sequence: CASSPGQDTEAFF.

V is TRBV18 and J is TRBJ2-3; no clear D. This CDR3 comprises 13 residues. Germline V gene lookup returns CDR1 KGHSH and CDR2 LQKENI. V was cut by 3 bases and J by 8 bases, with 12 bases left in between. This CDR3 is CASSPYSAGTQYF. CDR3 sequence (DNA): TGTGCCAGCTCACCCTACAGCGCCGGTACGCAGTATTTT.

This chain connects TRBV5-1 to TRBJ1-1; D is unresolved. The germline CDR1 and CDR2 sequences are SGHRS and YFSETQ. This CDR3 comprises 14 residues. Trimming took 2 bases from V and 0 from J, leaving 8 bases between them. The CDR3 nucleotides are TGCGCCAGCAGCTTAGATCCGGTGAACACTGAAGCTTTCTTT. The encoded protein is CASSLDPVNTEAFF.

CDR3 nucleotide sequence: TGCGCCAGCAGCTTGACGTCGACGGATCAAGAGACCCAGTACTTC. This encodes CASSLTSTDQETQYF. V is TRBV5-1 and J is TRBJ2-5; no clear D. CDR1 and CDR2 from the germline V gene are SGHRS and YFSETQ. With 1 base removed from V and 2 bases from J, the gap between germline ends came to 12 bases. This CDR3 comprises 15 residues.

V usage is TRBV25-1 and J usage is TRBJ2-5; D uncertain. Trimming stripped 4 bases from V and 7 bases from J, with 10 bases between. The CDR3 is 12 amino acids. Germline CDR1 reads MGHDK; CDR2 reads SYGVNS. DNA of the CDR3: TGTGCCAGCAGTGTAGGCAAGGGGACCCAGTACTTC. This sequence encodes CASSVGKGTQYF.

The chain uses TRBV2 and TRBJ2-7; D is unresolved. Trimming took off 2 bases at V and 7 bases at J, with 18 bases between the two ends. CDR1 and CDR2 from the germline V gene are SNHLY and FYNNEI. This CDR3 is built from 15 residues. The CDR3 coding sequence is TGTGCCAGCAGTGAAAACGGCAATTCCTACGCGGAGCAGTACTTC. The encoded protein is CASSENGNSYAEQYF.

The V call is TRBV28, the J call TRBJ2-7; 7 nucleotides agree with TRBD1. CDR1 MDHEN and CDR2 SYDVKM come from the germline V gene. V gave up 6 bases and J gave up 1 base; unmatched junction bases: 3. CDR3 size: 13 residues. In DNA, the CDR3 is TGTGCCAGCAGAGGGACAGAATCCTACGAGCAGTACTTC. It codes for CASRGTESYEQYF. Looking up the rest from reference TRBV28 and TRBJ2-7 gives the full variable domain: DVKVTQSSRYLVKRTGEKVFLECVQDMDHENMFWYRQDPGLGLRLIYFSYDVKMKEKGDIPEGYSVSREKKERFSLILESASTNQTSMYLCASRGTESYEQYFGPGTRLTVT.

The chain employs TRBV18 and TRBJ2-2, with D unresolved. The V end lost 6 bases, the J end lost 1 base, and 9 bases lay between the germline ends. The CDR3 is 14 residues long. Per the germline V gene, CDR1 is KGHSH and CDR2 is LQKENI. The CDR3 coding sequence is TGTGCCAGCTCCCGGTCGGGGAACACCGGGGAGCTGTTTTTT. It specifies CASSRSGNTGELFF.

V is TRBV5-6 and J is TRBJ1-1, with D hard to call. The CDR3 totals 14 residues. CDR1 is SGHDT and CDR2 is YYEEEE in the germline V gene. V shed 0 bases and J shed 4 bases, with 10 bases lying between them. CDR3 loop: CASSLVLPSTEAFF. CDR3 bases: TGTGCCAGCAGCTTGGTTCTACCATCCACTGAAGCTTTCTTT.

This CDR3 reads CASSSGTSGRLPGELFF. CDR3 DNA sequence: TGCGCCAGCAGCTCCGGGACTAGCGGGAGATTACCCGGGGAGCTGTTTTTT. This chain uses TRBV5-1 with TRBJ2-2, with 14 bases lining up with TRBD2. Germline CDR1 SGHRS, CDR2 YFSETQ. There are 17 residues in the CDR3. Trimming took 3 bases from V and 6 from J; bases not matched to a gene: 7. Full variable domain (missing parts from reference TRBV5-1 and TRBJ2-2): KAGVTQTPRYLIKTRGQQVTLSCSPISGHRSVSWYQQTPGQGLQFLFEYFSETQRNKGNFPGRFSGRQFSNSRSEMNVSTLELGDSALYLCASSSGTSGRLPGELFFGEGSRLTVL.

This clone appeared a single time. CDR3 protein: CASSPRDTYLEQYF. The CDR3 region has the DNA TGTGCCAGCTCACCTAGGGACACCTACCTCGAGCAGTACTTC. The V and J genes are TRBV18 and TRBJ2-7; a weak D match, TRBD1 (6 bases). The V end was cut by 3 bases, the J end by 6 bases, with 15 bases between. The CDR3 is made up of 14 amino acids. Germline V lookup: CDR1 KGHSH, CDR2 LQKENI.

This chain connects TRBV7-8 to TRBJ2-7, with 10 bases fitting TRBD1. The CDR3 length is 15 residues. J was trimmed by 5 bases and V by 3 bases; bases with no gene match: 7. The germline V gene has CDR1 SGHVS and CDR2 FQNEAQ. CDR3 sequence (DNA): TGTGCCAGCAGCTTCTCCCGGGACAGGGGCCACGAGCAGTACTTC. Its translation: CASSFSRDRGHEQYF. Complete variable domain (other parts from reference TRBV7-8 and TRBJ2-7): GAGVSQSPRYKVAKRGQDVALRCDPISGHVSLFWYQQALGQGPEFLTYFQNEAQLDKSGLPSDRFFAERPEGSVSTLKIQRTQQEDSAVYLCASSFSRDRGHEQYFGPGTRLTVT.

The CDR3 reads CASSYGGASTNEKLFF. CDR3 in DNA: TGTGCCAGCAGCTACGGAGGGGCCTCAACTAATGAAAAACTGTTTTTT. The rearrangement joins TRBV6-5 to TRBJ1-4; D may be TRBD1 (5 bases). From germline, CDR1 is MNHEY and CDR2 SVGAGI. This CDR3 spans 16 amino acids. The germline V and J ends were trimmed by 6 bases and 0 bases, with 14 bases remaining between them.

This sequence joins TRBV11-2 and TRBJ2-7; perhaps TRBD1 as D (6 bases). This CDR3 is built from 13 residues. V gave up 6 bases and J gave up 7 bases, with 16 bases separating them. The germline gives CDR1 SGHAT, CDR2 FQNNGV. The CDR3 DNA is TGTGCCAGCAGGGTACAGGGTCGGGAAGAGCAGTACTTC. Protein product: CASRVQGREEQYF.

The chain carries TRBV10-1 and TRBJ2-6, with 8 bases fitting TRBD1. Germline V gene sequence: CDR1 WNHNN, CDR2 SYGVQD (reference sequence). This CDR3 is 16 amino acids long. Trimming cost V 5 bases and J 0 bases; bases outside gene matches: 3. The CDR3 nucleotides are TGCGCCAGCAGTCCTCAGGGGGCCTCTGGGGCCAACGTCCTGACTTTC. Its protein is CASSPQGASGANVLTF.

This chain joins TRBV30 and TRBJ2-7; D may be TRBD1 (5 bases). Trimming pared 3 bases from V and 0 bases from J, leaving 12 bases between. Germline V lookup: CDR1 GTSNPN, CDR2 SVGIG (reference sequence). The CDR3 covers 14 residues. The DNA for the CDR3 is TGTGCCTGGAGGGGGCCAAAGAACTCCTACGAGCAGTACTTC. Its protein product is CAWRGPKNSYEQYF.

Comments on this clone: At one boundary the junction diverges from the germline segment, which might be a read error. In nucleotides, the CDR3 is TGCGCCGGCAGCCAAGCTACAGGGGGGATGCGGGGCTACACCTTC. Amino acid sequence: CAGSQATGGMRGYTF. V is TRBV5-1 and J is TRBJ1-2, with TRBD1 matching over 8 bases. This CDR3 is built from 15 residues. CDR1 is SGHRS and CDR2 is YFSETQ in the germline V gene. The whole variable domain, remainder taken from reference TRBV5-1 and TRBJ1-2, is KAGVTQTPRYLIKTRGQQVTLSCSPISGHRSVSWYQQTPGQGLQFLFEYFSETQRNKGNFPGRFSGRQFSNSRSEMNVSTLELGDSALYLCAGSQATGGMRGYTFGSGTRLTVV.

The CDR3 reads CASSLAGRGAQETQYF. The CDR3 nucleotides read TGTGCCAGCAGTTTAGCTGGTAGAGGGGCCCAAGAGACCCAGTACTTC. The chain links TRBV28 to TRBJ2-5; D could derive from TRBD1 or TRBD2 (5 bases each). V was shortened by 2 bases and J by 1 base, with 14 bases between the two germline ends. Germline CDR1 is MDHEN and CDR2 is SYDVKM. This CDR3 comprises 16 residues.

The J gene is TRBJ2-7, the V gene TRBV20-1, with TRBD1 matching 7 bases. In germline, CDR1 is DFQATT, CDR2 SNEGSKA (reference sequence). The CDR3 loop spans 11 amino acids. V lost 3 bases and J lost 4; bases outside the gene matches: 0. CDR3 amino acids: CSARTGYEQYF. CDR3 bases: TGCAGTGCTAGGACAGGGTACGAGCAGTACTTC.

The J gene is TRBJ1-3, the V gene TRBV6-1; no reliable D call. CDR3 size: 12 residues. The germline V gene encodes CDR1 MNHNS and CDR2 SASEGT. V dropped 6 bases and J dropped 8 bases, with 11 bases sitting between them. The CDR3 DNA reads TGTGCCAGCAGGAGGGTTCGGGACACCATATATTTT. It yields the protein CASRRVRDTIYF.

The chain combines TRBV6-5 with TRBJ2-3; D ambiguous. CDR3 size: 15 residues. V lost 0 bases, J lost 0 bases, and 7 bases lay in between. CDR1 and CDR2 (germline): MNHEY, SVGAGI. The CDR3 loop reads CASSYSRKSTDTQYF. The CDR3, as DNA: TGTGCCAGCAGTTACTCCCGTAAGAGCACAGATACGCAGTATTTT.

By share of the sample, this clone is medium-sized. J is TRBJ1-1 and V is TRBV10-1; D may be TRBD1 (5 bases). The length of the CDR3 is 15 residues. Germline V gene sequence: CDR1 WNHNN, CDR2 SYGVQD (reference sequence). Trimming left V 0 bases short and J 5 bases short, with 13 bases between. CDR3 DNA sequence: TGCGCCAGCAGTGAGTCACGGCAGGGAAGGACTGAAGCTTTCTTT. Its translation is CASSESRQGRTEAFF.

The V call is TRBV14, the J call TRBJ2-1; 8 bases agree with TRBD2. Losses at the gene ends were 4 bases for V and 0 bases for J; bases not matched to a gene: 5. The CDR3 is 16 residues long. The germline gives CDR1 SGHDN, CDR2 FVKESK. CDR3 bases: TGTGCCAGCAGCCGCCCCAGCGGGAGCTCCTACAATGAGCAGTTCTTC. Encoded protein: CASSRPSGSSYNEQFF.

The V and J genes are TRBV18 and TRBJ2-1, with no clear D. The germline V gene encodes CDR1 KGHSH and CDR2 LQKENI. The CDR3 length is 14 residues. V was pared by 0 bases and J by 10 bases, with 13 bases between. The CDR3 protein is CASSPPSGLGEQFF. Written as DNA, the CDR3 is TGTGCCAGCTCACCACCGTCGGGTCTAGGGGAGCAGTTCTTC.

V gene TRBV5-4 combines with J gene TRBJ1-1; D may be TRBD1 (5 bases). Germline CDR1 and CDR2: SGHNT and YYREEE (reference sequence). V was trimmed by 4 bases and J by 8 bases, leaving 12 bases between them. The CDR3 has 12 amino acids. The CDR3 bases are TGTGCCAGCAGCGTAGACCGGGGGGAAGCTTTCTTT. Protein product: CASSVDRGEAFF. Complete variable domain (other parts from reference TRBV5-4 and TRBJ1-1): ETGVTQSPTHLIKTRGQQVTLRCSSQSGHNTVSWYQQALGQGPQFIFQYYREEENGRGNFPPRFSGLQFPNYSSELNVNALELDDSALYLCASSVDRGEAFFGQGTRLTVV.

The chain joins TRBV7-9 to TRBJ1-5, with D uncertain. V was cut by 2 bases and J by 5 bases, with 7 bases left in between. The CDR3 covers 13 residues. Germline V gives CDR1 SEHNR, CDR2 FQNEAQ (reference sequence). CDR3 loop: CASSLTSDQPQHF. CDR3 bases: TGTGCCAGCAGCTTAACCAGCGATCAGCCCCAGCATTTT.